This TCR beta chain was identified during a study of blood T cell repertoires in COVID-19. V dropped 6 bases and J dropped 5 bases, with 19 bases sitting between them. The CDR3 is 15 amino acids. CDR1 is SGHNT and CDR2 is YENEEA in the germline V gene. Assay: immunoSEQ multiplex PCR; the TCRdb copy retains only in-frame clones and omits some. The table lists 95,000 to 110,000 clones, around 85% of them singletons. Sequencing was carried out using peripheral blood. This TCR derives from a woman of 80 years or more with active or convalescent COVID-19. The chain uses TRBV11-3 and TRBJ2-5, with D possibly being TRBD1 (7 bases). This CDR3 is CASSKGGGDLETQYF. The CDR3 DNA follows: TGTGCCAGCAGTAAAGGAGGGGGCGATTTGGAGACCCAGTACTTC. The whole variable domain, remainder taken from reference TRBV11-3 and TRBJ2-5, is EAGVVQSPRYKIIEKKQPVAFWCNPISGHNTLYWYLQNLGQGPELLIRYENEEAVDDSQLPKDRFSAERLKGVDSTLKIQPAELGDSAVYLCASSKGGGDLETQYFGPGTRLLVL.